The clone carrying this T cell receptor (beta chain) was seen a handful of times. The source of the sample is a study of CD8+CD57+ T cells in acquired aplastic anemia. The use of genomic DNA as template underpinned the TCR beta VDJ and CDR3 profiling. TCRdb used MiXCR to reprocess the reads, holding one entry per CDR3 protein. The data contain around 150,000 distinct CDR3 sequences, around two fifths of them singletons. V was cut by 1 base and J by 1 base, with 10 bases left in between. Per germline, CDR1 DFQATT and CDR2 SNEGSKA (reference sequence). The CDR3 loop spans 14 amino acids. This sequence joins TRBV20-1 and TRBJ2-5, with D tentatively TRBD2 (6 bases). The specimen was sorted CD4+, CD8+, or CD8+CD57+ T cells (not recorded which) from PBMCs. The receptor was isolated from a human donor in good health, serving as a control. This CDR3 is CSARVGTVQETQYF. CDR3 in DNA: TGCAGTGCTAGAGTTGGGACTGTCCAAGAGACCCAGTACTTC.